The next 24 T cell receptor beta chains were all read from a single sample in a study of blood T cell repertoires in COVID-19. Only in-frame clones appear in the TCRdb table, and some are missing; sequencing was by immunoSEQ multiplex PCR. This sample has around 130,000 clones; around 83% occur once, and the top ten carry 4%. Source material: peripheral blood. These receptor sequences come from a woman of 80 years or more with acute or convalescent COVID-19.

In the case of this clone: Other DNA sequences in the sample encode the same CDR3. The rearrangement joins TRBV7-6 to TRBJ1-3; D is possibly TRBD1 (5 bases). Trimming shortened V by 1 base and J by 4 bases, and 11 bases separated the two germline ends. CDR1 is SGHVS and CDR2 is FNYEAQ in the germline V gene. CDR3 length equals 15 residues. Here the CDR3 reads CASSLGQGEGNTIYF. The DNA for the CDR3 is TGTGCCAGCAGCTTAGGCCAGGGCGAAGGAAACACCATATATTTT.

The chain combines TRBV7-9 with TRBJ2-7; a weak D match, TRBD1 (7 bases). This CDR3 is 14 amino acids long. Germline V CDR1 and CDR2: SEHNR, FQNEAQ (reference sequence). Between the trimmed V and J ends, which lost 0 bases and 7 bases, there was a span of 13 bases. CDR3 nucleotides: TGTGCCAGCAGCTTAGCGGGGCAGGGGGGAGAGCAGTACTTC. Its protein product is CASSLAGQGGEQYF.

The rearrangement links TRBV5-1 to TRBJ2-7; perhaps TRBD2 as D (7 bases). The V end lost 5 bases, the J end lost 3 bases, and 18 bases lay between the germline ends. Germline CDR1 SGHRS, CDR2 YFSETQ. The CDR3 extends over 15 amino acids. The CDR3 coding sequence is TGCGCCAGCAGTCCACAGGGACTATCCAACTACGAGCAGTACTTC. Encoded protein: CASSPQGLSNYEQYF.

V and J are TRBV27 and TRBJ2-3, with 8 bases that match TRBD2. The V gene end was trimmed by 5 bases and the J gene end by 2 bases; junction bases not matched to a gene: 12. There are 17 residues in the CDR3. CDR1 is MNHEY, CDR2 SMNVEV, per germline (reference sequence). CDR3 in DNA: TGTGCCAGCAGTCTCGACCTCCCTAGCGGGTACACAGATACGCAGTATTTT. Translation gives CASSLDLPSGYTDTQYF.

V usage is TRBV4-1 and J usage is TRBJ1-3; D is uncertain. The CDR3 has 15 amino acids. V was trimmed by 1 base and J by 4 bases, leaving 11 bases between them. The V gene's germline CDR1 is MGHRA and CDR2 YSYEKL. The CDR3 nucleotides read TGCGCCAGCAGCCAAGGGGGAGACGCCGGAAACACCATATATTTT. Protein product: CASSQGGDAGNTIYF.

V gene TRBV6-5 combines with J gene TRBJ2-7; D uncertain. V was cut by 5 bases and J by 7 bases, with 9 bases left in between. The CDR3 runs to 11 residues. Germline CDR1 MNHEY, CDR2 SVGAGI. The CDR3 region has the DNA TGTGCCAGCAGTAGTCCTAGGGAGCAGTACTTC. This sequence encodes CASSSPREQYF.

The gene calls are TRBV11-2 and TRBJ2-7; D not resolved. This CDR3 region has 12 residues. From germline, CDR1 is SGHAT and CDR2 FQNNGV. V was pared by 1 base and J by 3 bases, with 4 bases between. CDR3 coding DNA: TGTGCCAGCAGCTTAGCCGGCTACGAGCAGTACTTC. Amino acids: CASSLAGYEQYF.

The CDR3, as DNA: TGTGCCAGCAGCCGTACCGGGACAGCCTACAATGAGCAGTTCTTC. It is translated as CASSRTGTAYNEQFF. J is TRBJ2-1 and V is TRBV5-5; the match to TRBD1 covers 7 bases. V was pared by 4 bases and J by 2 bases, with 6 bases of the junction left unmatched. Germline values: CDR1 SGHKS, CDR2 YYEKEE (reference sequence). The CDR3 has 15 residues.

The chain combines TRBV18 with TRBJ2-3; D is uncertain. The length of the CDR3 is 15 residues. The germline CDR1 and CDR2 sequences are KGHSH and LQKENI. The V and J ends lost 2 bases and 3 bases respectively, with 12 bases between them. As DNA, the CDR3 is TGTGCCAGCTCACCAAATGCAGGAATTACAGATACGCAGTATTTT. Encoded protein: CASSPNAGITDTQYF.

V gene TRBV27 combines with J gene TRBJ2-1; 16 bases line up with TRBD2. This CDR3 contains 16 residues. V gave up 6 bases and J gave up 10 bases; unmatched junction bases: 9. CDR1 is MNHEY and CDR2 is SMNVEV in the germline V gene (reference sequence). This chain's CDR3 is CASRQGTSGRAQEQFF. CDR3 bases: TGTGCCAGCAGACAGGGGACTAGCGGGAGGGCCCAGGAGCAGTTCTTC.

This clone was detected once. The chain couples TRBV6-5 to TRBJ1-6, with 8 bases fitting TRBD1. The CDR3 length is 14 residues. V lost 2 bases, J lost 8 bases, and 2 bases stayed unmatched. Germline V gene lookup returns CDR1 MNHEY and CDR2 SVGAGI. CDR3 coding DNA: TGTGCCAGCAGTTACGAGACAGGGGATTCACCCCTCCACTTT. It specifies CASSYETGDSPLHF.

This chain links TRBV6-5 with TRBJ1-2, with TRBD1 matching 8 bases. Germline values: CDR1 MNHEY, CDR2 SVGAGI. With 6 bases clipped from V and 7 bases from J, the junction kept 10 bases outside the gene matches. CDR3 length equals 14 residues. The CDR3, as DNA: TGTGCCAGCAGGAAACCAGGGGGCTCGGGTGGCTACACCTTC. It is translated as CASRKPGGSGGYTF.

The chain recombines TRBV28 with TRBJ1-6; a possible D gene is TRBD1 (6 bases). The length of the CDR3 is 16 residues. Germline lookup yields CDR1 MDHEN and CDR2 SYDVKM. Between the trimmed V and J ends, which lost 6 bases and 9 bases, there was a span of 21 bases. CDR3 coding DNA: TGTGCCAGCAGCCTTACAAGGGGGGGACGTTTTTCACCCCTCCACTTT. This translates into CASSLTRGGRFSPLHF.

V gene TRBV4-2 combines with J gene TRBJ2-1; D remains unclear. Germline-derived CDR1 and CDR2 are LGHNA and YNFKEQ. Trimming removed 4 bases at V and 8 bases at J, with 18 bases between. This CDR3 comprises 15 residues. The DNA of the CDR3 is TGTGCCAGCAGCCGTAACCCGAATAGCCAAGATGAGCAGTTCTTC. This translates into CASSRNPNSQDEQFF.

The chain combines TRBV15 with TRBJ1-1; D is uncertain. Germline assignment: CDR1 LNHNV and CDR2 YYDKDF (reference sequence). The CDR3 extends over 13 amino acids. V was pared by 2 bases and J by 1 base, with 5 bases between. This chain's CDR3 is CATSRRGNTEAFF. The CDR3 bases are TGTGCCACCAGCAGACGGGGGAACACTGAAGCTTTCTTT. Variable domain in full (rest from reference TRBV15 and TRBJ1-1): DAMVIQNPRYQVTQFGKPVTLSCSQTLNHNVMYWYQQKSSQAPKLLFHYYDKDFNNEADTPDNFQSRRPNTSFCFLDIRSPGLGDTAMYLCATSRRGNTEAFFGQGTRLTVV.

The J gene is TRBJ2-1, the V gene TRBV5-4, with D possibly TRBD2 on 6 matching bases. Germline V gives CDR1 SGHNT, CDR2 YYREEE (reference sequence). This CDR3 is built from 14 residues. Deletions cut 2 bases from V and 11 bases from J, with 17 bases between. The CDR3 DNA reads TGTGCCAGCAGCTTACCGCGCCGAGGACTAAAGCAGTTCTTC. Its translation is CASSLPRRGLKQFF.

The chain is built from TRBV9 and TRBJ2-1; 8 bases match TRBD1. This CDR3 contains 15 residues. Germline CDR1 is SGDLS and CDR2 is YYNGEE. The ends lost 4 bases at V and 4 bases at J; junction bases unmatched: 7. DNA for the CDR3: TGTGCCAGCAGCCCATGGACAGGGATATACAATGAGCAGTTCTTC. It encodes CASSPWTGIYNEQFF.

The V gene is TRBV5-1, the J gene TRBJ1-2; D is undetermined. Looked up from germline, CDR1 is SGHRS and CDR2 is YFSETQ. Between the trimmed V and J ends, which lost 1 base and 3 bases, there was a span of 13 bases. CDR3 length equals 15 residues. The CDR3 nucleotides are TGCGCCAGCAGCTTGTTCGGTGTCCAGGACTATGGCTACACCTTC. Translation: CASSLFGVQDYGYTF.

This chain connects TRBV4-2 to TRBJ2-1; TRBD2 aligns across 7 bases. The CDR3 totals 13 residues. Germline trimming cut 4 bases from V and 15 bases from J; bases unmatched to any gene: 12. Germline assignment: CDR1 LGHNA and CDR2 YNFKEQ. The CDR3 DNA sequence: TGTGCCAGCAGCCTCGGAGGGCGGGAGAGGAGGTTCTTC. Amino acid sequence: CASSLGGRERRFF.

The CDR3 bases are TGTGCCAGCAGCCCTGGAGCTAGCCAGGACAGTGAGCAGTTCTTC. Its protein product is CASSPGASQDSEQFF. The V call is TRBV5-6, the J call TRBJ2-1, with D possibly being TRBD1 (6 bases). The V end lost 4 bases, the J end lost 9 bases, and 20 bases lay between the germline ends. This CDR3 is built from 15 residues. Germline V CDR1 and CDR2: SGHDT, YYEEEE. The full variable domain, rest sourced from reference TRBV5-6 and TRBJ2-1, is DAGVTQSPTHLIKTRGQQVTLRCSPKSGHDTVSWYQQALGQGPQFIFQYYEEEERQRGNFPDRFSGHQFPNYSSELNVNALLLGDSALYLCASSPGASQDSEQFFGPGTRLTVL.

V usage is TRBV9 and J usage is TRBJ1-3; 9 bases are a match to TRBD1. V shed 2 bases, J shed 3 bases, and the junction held 3 bases outside the gene matches. Germline V CDR1 and CDR2: SGDLS, YYNGEE. The CDR3 runs 15 residues. CDR3 loop: CASSVLGQGGNTIYF. CDR3 coding DNA: TGTGCCAGCAGCGTCCTGGGACAGGGTGGAAACACCATATATTTT.

This chain connects TRBV3-1 (or the pseudogene TRBV3-2) to TRBJ2-1; a possible D gene is TRBD2 (6 bases). V was shortened by 5 bases and J by 0 bases, with 11 bases between the two germline ends. This CDR3 is 15 amino acids long. Germline CDR1 is LGHDT and CDR2 is YNNKEL (reference sequence). CDR3: CASSSEGLSYNEQFF. CDR3 sequence (DNA): TGTGCCAGCAGCTCGGAGGGCCTCTCCTACAATGAGCAGTTCTTC.

CDR3: CASRRTGNYGYTF. CDR3 in DNA: TGTGCCAGCAGGAGGACAGGAAACTATGGCTACACCTTC. This rearrangement joins TRBV28 to TRBJ1-2, with 7 bases lining up with TRBD1. The ends lost 6 bases at V and 2 bases at J; junction bases unmatched: 3. Germline loops: CDR1 MDHEN, CDR2 SYDVKM. The CDR3 is 13 residues long.

This clone was seen a few times. This chain connects TRBV7-8 to TRBJ1-1; TRBD1 aligns across 7 bases. Germline assignment: CDR1 SGHVS and CDR2 FQNEAQ. This CDR3 comprises 14 residues. Trimming took 7 bases from V and 6 from J; bases not matched to a gene: 11. The CDR3 sequence: CASTYKTGKSEAFF. The CDR3 nucleotides are TGTGCCAGCACCTACAAGACAGGGAAATCTGAAGCTTTCTTT.